This TCR beta chain was obtained from a study of T cell changes during pregnancy in multiple sclerosis. CDR1 is WNHNN, CDR2 SYGVQD, per germline (reference sequence). V was clipped by 3 bases and J by 0 bases, with 11 bases between them. The CDR3 length is 15 residues. Here immunoSEQ multiplex PCR was the method, and the copy in TCRdb shows in-frame clones only, minus some. The sample has about 24,000 clones, roughly nine tenths seen once. The input for sequencing was CD8+ T cells from peripheral blood mononuclear cells, taken in the third trimester of pregnancy. This receptor was taken from a female donor in good health, enrolled as a control in a pregnancy study. This chain connects TRBV10-1 to TRBJ1-1; D is unresolved. The CDR3 loop reads CASSETEQLNTEAFF. The CDR3 DNA follows: TGCGCCAGCAGTGAAACGGAACAGTTGAACACTGAAGCTTTCTTT.